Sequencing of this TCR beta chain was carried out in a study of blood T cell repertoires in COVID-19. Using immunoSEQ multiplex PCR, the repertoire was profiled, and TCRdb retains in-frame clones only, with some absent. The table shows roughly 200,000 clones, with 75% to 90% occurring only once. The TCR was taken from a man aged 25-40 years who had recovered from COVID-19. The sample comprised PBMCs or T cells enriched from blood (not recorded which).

The CDR3 is CASSRGLAVGTGELFF. The CDR3 region has the DNA TGTGCCAGCAGCCGGGGACTAGCGGTGGGCACCGGGGAGCTGTTTTTT. The genes are TRBV9 and TRBJ2-2; 11 bases are a match to TRBD2. The CDR3 spans 16 residues. V gave up 4 bases and J gave up 4 bases; unmatched junction bases: 6. Germline values: CDR1 SGDLS, CDR2 YYNGEE.